The sequence of this TCR beta chain was determined in a study of cytomegalovirus exposure and HLA in healthy donors. Findings and caveats of the study: When analyzed later, the rates of TCR association showed variation by HLA locus, with DRB1 the most and HLA-C the fewest.

This clone was seen only a few times. The antigen remains undetermined. PCR employed 60 Vbeta and 13 Jbeta primers. The method was immunoSEQ multiplex PCR; TCRdb's version includes in-frame clones alone and lacks a portion of them. The table shows some 40,000 clones, with over 55% occurring only once. This CDR3 contains 14 residues. CDR1 and CDR2 from the germline V gene are SEHNR and FQNEAQ (reference sequence). Trimming took 0 bases from V and 9 from J; bases not matched to a gene: 4. Sequencing was performed on PBMCs. The rearrangement joins TRBV7-9 to TRBJ2-1, with 8 bases matching TRBD2. The TCR comes from a man aged 55 to 69 in good health and CMV-seropositive. The CDR3 DNA reads TGTGCCAGCAGCTTAGCCGGGAGGGAGGCTGAGCAGTTCTTC. Translating gives CASSLAGREAEQFF.